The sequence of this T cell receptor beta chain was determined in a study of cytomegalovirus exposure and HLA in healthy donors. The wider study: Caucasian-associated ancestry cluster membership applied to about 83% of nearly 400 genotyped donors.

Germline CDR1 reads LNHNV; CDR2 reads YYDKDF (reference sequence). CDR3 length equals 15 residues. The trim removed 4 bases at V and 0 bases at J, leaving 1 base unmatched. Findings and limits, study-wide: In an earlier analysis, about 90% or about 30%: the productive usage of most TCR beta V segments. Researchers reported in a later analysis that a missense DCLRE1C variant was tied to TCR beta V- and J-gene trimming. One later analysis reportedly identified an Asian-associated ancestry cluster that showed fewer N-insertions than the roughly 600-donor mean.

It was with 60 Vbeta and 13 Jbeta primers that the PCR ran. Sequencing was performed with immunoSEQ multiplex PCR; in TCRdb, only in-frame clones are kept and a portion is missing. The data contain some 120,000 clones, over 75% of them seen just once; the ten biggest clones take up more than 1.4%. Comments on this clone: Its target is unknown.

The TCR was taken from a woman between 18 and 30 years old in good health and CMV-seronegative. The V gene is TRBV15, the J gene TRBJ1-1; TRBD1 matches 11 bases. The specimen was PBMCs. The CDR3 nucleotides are TGTGCCACCAGCACGGGACAGGGGGTGAACACTGAAGCTTTCTTT. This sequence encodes CATSTGQGVNTEAFF.